This T cell receptor (beta chain) is from a study of CD8 T cells in ankylosing spondylitis. A note on this clonotype: Its antigen is unidentified.

The CDR3 contains 16 residues. Trimming at V came to 4 bases and at J to 0 bases, leaving 4 bases not matched to a gene. Germline lookup yields CDR1 SNHLY and CDR2 FYNNEI. Findings and limits, study-wide: Disease-linked clones proved CD8+ and comparatively uncommon in peripheral blood. A TCR beta motif made of several highly homologous variants seemed typical of ankylosing spondylitis blood.

Quantitative 5'-RACE with molecular barcodes produced the TCR beta libraries. TCRdb itself ran the 5' RACE reads through MiXCR, one entry per CDR3 protein. The repertoire holds 100,000 to 150,000 distinct CDR3 sequences, with under 20% as singletons. This TCR was recovered from a male donor with ankylosing spondylitis. This rearrangement joins TRBV2 to TRBJ2-3; 10 nucleotides align to TRBD2. The sequenced material came from blood, either unsorted or a sorted T cell fraction (not recorded which). The CDR3 DNA follows: TGTGCCAGCAGTGGAATAGCGGGAGGTAGCACAGATACGCAGTATTTT. Protein: CASSGIAGGSTDTQYF.